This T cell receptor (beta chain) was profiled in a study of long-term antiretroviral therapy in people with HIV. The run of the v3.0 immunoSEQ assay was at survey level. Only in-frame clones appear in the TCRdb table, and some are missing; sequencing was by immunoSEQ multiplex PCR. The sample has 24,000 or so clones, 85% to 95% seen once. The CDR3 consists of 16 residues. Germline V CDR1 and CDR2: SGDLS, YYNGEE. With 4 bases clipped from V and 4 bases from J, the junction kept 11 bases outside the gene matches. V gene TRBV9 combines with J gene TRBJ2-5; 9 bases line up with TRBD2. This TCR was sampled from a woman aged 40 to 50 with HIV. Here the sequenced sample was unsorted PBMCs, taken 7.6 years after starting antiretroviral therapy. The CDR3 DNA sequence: TGTGCCAGCAGCCTCCAAGATAGCGGGGGAGCAGAGACCCAGTACTTC. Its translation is CASSLQDSGGAETQYF.